Sequencing of this T cell receptor beta chain was carried out in a study of T cell changes during pregnancy in multiple sclerosis. Sequencing was performed with immunoSEQ multiplex PCR; in TCRdb, only in-frame clones are kept and a portion is missing. This table holds approximately 29,000 clones, 80% to 90% found once. The sample in question was CD4+ T cells from peripheral blood mononuclear cells, obtained in the second trimester of pregnancy. The sequence derives from a female donor with multiple sclerosis, enrolled in a pregnancy study.

Written as DNA, the CDR3 is TGTGCCAGCAGTCAACGGGACACTGAAGCTTTCTTT. This sequence encodes CASSQRDTEAFF. This rearrangement joins TRBV6-5 to TRBJ1-1; D is undetermined. Trimming removed 5 bases from V and 3 bases from J, with 7 bases in between. CDR3 length equals 12 residues. The germline V gene encodes CDR1 MNHEY and CDR2 SVGAGI.